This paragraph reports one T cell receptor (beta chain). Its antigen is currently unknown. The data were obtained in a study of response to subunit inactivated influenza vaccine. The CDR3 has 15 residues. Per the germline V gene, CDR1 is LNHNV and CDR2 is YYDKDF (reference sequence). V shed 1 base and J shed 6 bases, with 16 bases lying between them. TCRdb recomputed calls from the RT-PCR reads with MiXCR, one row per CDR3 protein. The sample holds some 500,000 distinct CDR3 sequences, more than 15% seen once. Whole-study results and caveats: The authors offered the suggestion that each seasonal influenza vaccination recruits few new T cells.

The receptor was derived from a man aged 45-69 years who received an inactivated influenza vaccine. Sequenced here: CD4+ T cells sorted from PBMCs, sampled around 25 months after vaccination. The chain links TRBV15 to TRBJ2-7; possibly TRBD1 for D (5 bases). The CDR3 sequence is CATSRVGAPSAEQYF. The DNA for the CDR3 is TGTGCCACCAGCAGAGTTGGGGCCCCCTCGGCCGAGCAGTACTTC.